One sample yielded the 15 T cell receptor beta chains listed below, sequenced in a study of Graves' ophthalmopathy and Graves' hyperthyroidism. CDR3 regions of TCR beta were amplified from RNA transcripts. In the first round, RT-PCR was carried out with HTBI primers, and a multiplex PCR formed the second round. TCRdb called the multiplex PCR reads again in MiXCR, with one record for every CDR3 protein. The data show 650,000 to 900,000 distinct CDR3 sequences, approximately 40% seen once. Sequencing used peripheral blood. These receptors all stem from an adult man with Graves' ophthalmopathy.

This chain uses TRBV7-9 with TRBJ2-6, with TRBD1 matching 9 bases. The V segment lost 2 bases and the J segment 4 bases; nucleotides outside the gene matches: 6. CDR3 length equals 17 residues. The germline V gene has CDR1 SEHNR and CDR2 FQNEAQ (reference sequence). The CDR3 loop is CASSLTGTGKGANVLTF. DNA for the CDR3: TGTGCCAGCAGCTTAACGGGGACAGGGAAAGGGGCCAACGTCCTGACTTTC.

This clonotype was counted many times. The chain employs TRBV7-9 and TRBJ1-1; D is uncertain. The CDR3 sequence is 14 residues long. Germline V CDR1 and CDR2: SEHNR, FQNEAQ (reference sequence). The V gene lost 4 bases and the J gene lost 4 bases, with 13 bases spanning the gap. The CDR3 bases are TGTGCCAGCAGCTCGAGAACTTTAACCACTGAAGCTTTCTTT. Protein sequence: CASSSRTLTTEAFF.

A single count supports this clonotype. The genes are TRBV6-1 and TRBJ1-6; 9 positions agree with TRBD1. CDR1 is MNHNS, CDR2 SASEGT, per germline. V shed 5 bases, J shed 6 bases, and the junction held 5 bases outside the gene matches. The length of the CDR3 is 15 residues. The CDR3 is CASSYQQGANSPLHF. DNA for the CDR3: TGTGCCAGCAGTTATCAACAGGGGGCTAATTCACCCCTCCACTTT.

The rearrangement uses TRBV12-3 or TRBV12-4 and TRBJ2-5; D is undetermined. V shed 4 bases and J shed 2 bases, with 14 bases lying between them. There are 15 residues in the CDR3. The CDR3 sequence is CASSYLGRNQETQYF. The CDR3 DNA sequence: TGTGCCAGCAGTTACCTCGGACGGAATCAAGAGACCCAGTACTTC.

This clonotype appeared a few times. In DNA form, the CDR3 reads TGCAGTGCTAGAGATCGAGAGGATTACGAGCAGTACTTC. Amino acids: CSARDREDYEQYF. The genes are TRBV20-1 and TRBJ2-7; D is unresolved. The ends were cut back, 0 bases at V and 4 bases at J, with 10 bases in the middle. CDR1 is DFQATT, CDR2 SNEGSKA, per germline (reference sequence). The CDR3 totals 13 residues.

This clonotype was found a few times. This chain uses TRBV5-1 with TRBJ1-1, with D hard to call. Germline-derived CDR1 and CDR2 are SGHRS and YFSETQ. This CDR3 has 13 amino acids. Trimming took 2 bases from V and 1 from J, leaving 6 bases between them. Written as DNA, the CDR3 is TGCGCCAGCAGCTTTTTCTCGAACACTGAAGCTTTCTTT. Translation: CASSFFSNTEAFF.

This clonotype has a count of ten or more. This chain links TRBV10-3 with TRBJ2-7, with TRBD1 matching over 9 bases. Germline-derived CDR1 and CDR2 are ENHRY and SYGVKD. The V and J ends lost 9 bases and 3 bases, in that order; junction bases with no gene match: 3. This CDR3 region has 12 residues. CDR3 nucleotides: TGTGCCATTCGACAGGGGGGCTACGAGCAGTACTTC. It is translated as CAIRQGGYEQYF.

The chain employs TRBV25-1 and TRBJ2-2; 8 bases fit TRBD1. Germline V gene data show CDR1 as MGHDK and CDR2 as SYGVNS. This CDR3 has 15 amino acids. The V and J ends lost 5 bases and 6 bases, in that order; junction bases with no gene match: 8. The CDR3 sequence: CASSSDPTGAGELFF. The CDR3 DNA follows: TGTGCCAGCAGTTCCGATCCGACAGGGGCCGGGGAGCTGTTTTTT.

This clonotype has a handful of counts. The rearrangement joins TRBV6-6 to TRBJ1-6; 9 bases match TRBD1. CDR3 length equals 17 residues. Trimming removed 8 bases from V and 8 bases from J; junction bases left unmatched: 16. Germline-derived CDR1 and CDR2 are MNHNY and SVGAGI (reference sequence). CDR3 bases: TGTGCCAGCTCACCACCAGCGGGACAGGGTCTTTATTCACCCCTCCACTTT. Translation gives CASSPPAGQGLYSPLHF.

A single count supports this clonotype. This chain links TRBV7-9 with TRBJ1-6; 11 nucleotides line up with TRBD1. This CDR3 has 17 residues. J was trimmed by 5 bases and V by 6 bases; bases with no gene match: 9. CDR1 and CDR2 from the germline V gene are SEHNR and FQNEAQ (reference sequence). The CDR3 sequence: CASRHTGTGGNNSPLHF. The CDR3 nucleotides are TGTGCCAGCAGACATACCGGGACAGGGGGTAATAATTCACCCCTCCACTTT.

The rearrangement joins TRBV7-4 to TRBJ2-7; 8 positions agree with TRBD1. V was pared by 5 bases and J by 3 bases, with 6 bases of the junction left unmatched. CDR1 SGHVT and CDR2 SQSDAQ come from the germline V gene. The CDR3 runs 14 residues. Here the CDR3 reads CASSRPGQVYEQYF. Here the CDR3 DNA reads TGTGCCAGCAGCCGTCCGGGACAGGTCTACGAGCAGTACTTC. Full variable domain (remainder filled in from reference TRBV7-4 and TRBJ2-7): GAGVSQSPRYKVAKRGRDVALRCDSISGHVTLYWYRQTLGQGSEVLTYSQSDAQRDKSGRPSGRFSAERPERSVSTLKIQRTEQGDSAVYLCASSRPGQVYEQYFGPGTRLTVT.

The chain carries TRBV9 and TRBJ2-7; either TRBD1 or TRBD2 may fit D (6 bases each). The CDR3 spans 14 residues. The V gene lost 0 bases and the J gene lost 3 bases, with 10 bases spanning the gap. Germline V CDR1 and CDR2: SGDLS, YYNGEE. CDR3 residues: CASSVGGAGYEQYF. The CDR3 coding sequence is TGTGCCAGCAGCGTAGGGGGGGCTGGCTACGAGCAGTACTTC.

The genes are TRBV15 and TRBJ2-7, with D unclear. The J call is doubtful: the DNA matches TRBJ2-1 better. The CDR3 is made up of 13 amino acids. CDR1 LNHNV and CDR2 YYDKDF come from the germline V gene (reference sequence). CDR3 coding DNA: TGTGCCACCAGCAGAGATGTAATGAACCAGCAGTTCTTC. Its protein is CATSRDVMNQQFF.

The chain employs TRBV7-2 and TRBJ2-6; 7 bases are shared with TRBD1. The ends lost 1 base at V and 2 bases at J; junction bases unmatched: 5. Germline V gene data show CDR1 as SGHTA and CDR2 as FQGNSA. The CDR3 totals 17 residues. The DNA for the CDR3 is TGTGCCAGCAGCTTAGGACAGGGACGCCCTGGGGCCAACGTCCTGACTTTC. Amino acid sequence: CASSLGQGRPGANVLTF.

This clonotype was found many times. CDR3: CASSAYRVGYGYTF. The CDR3 region has the DNA TGTGCCAGCAGCGCATACAGGGTTGGCTATGGCTACACCTTC. V is TRBV7-2 and J is TRBJ1-2, with D maybe TRBD1 (6 bases). CDR1 SGHTA and CDR2 FQGNSA come from the germline V gene. The CDR3 consists of 14 residues. V was pared by 5 bases and J by 4 bases, with 14 bases between.